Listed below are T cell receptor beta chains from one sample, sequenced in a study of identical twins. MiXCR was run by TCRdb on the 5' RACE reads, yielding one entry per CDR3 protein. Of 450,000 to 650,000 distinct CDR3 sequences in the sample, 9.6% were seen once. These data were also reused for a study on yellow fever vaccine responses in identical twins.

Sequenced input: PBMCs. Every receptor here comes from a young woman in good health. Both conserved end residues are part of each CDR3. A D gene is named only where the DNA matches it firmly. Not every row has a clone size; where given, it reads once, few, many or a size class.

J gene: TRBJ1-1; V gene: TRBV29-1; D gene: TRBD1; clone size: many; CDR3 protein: CSVEGLGGYNTEAFF; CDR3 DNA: TGCAGCGTGGAAGGCTTAGGGGGCTATAACACTGAAGCTTTCTTT
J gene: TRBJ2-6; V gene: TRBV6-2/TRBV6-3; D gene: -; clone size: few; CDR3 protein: CASSSHGSGANVLTF; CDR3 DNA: TGTGCCAGCAGCTCACATGGATCTGGGGCCAACGTCCTGACTTTC
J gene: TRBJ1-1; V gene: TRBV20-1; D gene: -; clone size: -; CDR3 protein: CSARGAHNAEAFF; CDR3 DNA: TGCAGTGCTAGAGGCGCCCATAACGCTGAAGCTTTCTTT
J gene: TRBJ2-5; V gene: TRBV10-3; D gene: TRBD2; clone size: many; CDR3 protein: CAISVRGGSETQYF; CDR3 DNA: TGTGCCATCAGTGTTCGGGGGGGCTCAGAGACCCAGTACTTC
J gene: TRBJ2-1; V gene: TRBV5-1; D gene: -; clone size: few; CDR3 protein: CASSLGDTTYNEQFF; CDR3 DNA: TGCGCCAGCAGCTTGGGGGACACAACGTACAATGAGCAGTTCTTC
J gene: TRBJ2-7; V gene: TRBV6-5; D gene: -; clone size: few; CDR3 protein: CASSYSGTWSSYEQYF; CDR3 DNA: TGTGCCAGCAGTTACTCTGGGACTTGGAGCTCCTACGAGCAGTACTTC
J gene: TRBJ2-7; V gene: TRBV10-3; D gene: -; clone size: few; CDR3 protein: CAISDGRSDEQYF; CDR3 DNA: TGTGCCATCAGTGACGGTCGGTCAGACGAGCAGTACTTC
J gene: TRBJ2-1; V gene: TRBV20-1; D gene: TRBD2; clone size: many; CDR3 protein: CSAKPGLAYNEQFF; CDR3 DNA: TGCAGTGCTAAGCCGGGACTAGCCTACAATGAGCAGTTCTTC
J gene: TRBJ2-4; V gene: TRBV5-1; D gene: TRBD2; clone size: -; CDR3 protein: CASSQTSGGAGKNIQYF; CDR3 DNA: TGCGCCAGCAGCCAGACTAGCGGGGGGGCAGGCAAAAACATTCAGTACTTC
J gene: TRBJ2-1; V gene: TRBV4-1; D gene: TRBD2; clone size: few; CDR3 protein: CASSHELTGTSGSDEQFF; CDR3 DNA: TGCGCCAGCAGCCACGAATTAACCGGGACTAGCGGGAGTGATGAGCAGTTCTTC
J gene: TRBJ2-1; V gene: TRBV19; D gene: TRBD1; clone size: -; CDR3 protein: CATGQTYNEQFF; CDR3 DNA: TGTGCTACGGGACAGACTTACAATGAGCAGTTCTTC